Listed below are T cell receptor beta chains from one sample, sequenced in a study of T cells in Graves' hyperthyroidism and ophthalmopathy. TCRdb re-called the multiplex PCR reads through MiXCR, storing one row per CDR3 protein. The table records 560,000 or so distinct CDR3 sequences, about 43% of them present only once. Specimen: peripheral blood or thyroid tissue (not recorded which). Receptor source: a woman aged 18-29 years with Graves' hyperthyroidism. Both conserved end residues are part of each CDR3.

v_call	j_call	cdr3_length	cdr3_aa
TRBV5-1	TRBJ1-1	13	CASSLKGVTEAFF
TRBV29-1	TRBJ1-3	14	CSATDFFGGNTIYF
TRBV7-9	TRBJ1-1	16	CASSSDARHRGAEAFF
TRBV7-9	TRBJ2-5	16	CASSLAVGQTRETQYF
TRBV7-2	TRBJ1-6	16	CASSATSGGGNSPLHF
TRBV5-1	TRBJ1-5	14	CASSLESGNQPQHF
TRBV15	TRBJ2-5	16	CATSRYGLAGVETQYF
TRBV12-3/TRBV12-4	TRBJ2-5	14	CASSPRGTQETQYF
TRBV10-3	TRBJ1-1	16	CASSRELGPLNTEAFF
TRBV24-1	TRBJ1-5	18	CATSDSGFGGQLNQPQHF
TRBV2	TRBJ1-6	15	CASSNRQGIDSPLHF
TRBV2	TRBJ1-1	17	CASSDRAGSVWSTEAFF
TRBV7-9	TRBJ2-7	14	CASSQRGATYEQYF
TRBV5-1	TRBJ2-5	16	CASSLETSGSGETQYF
TRBV5-4	TRBJ2-7	18	CASSLKDSGRPYSYEQYF
TRBV25-1	TRBJ1-6	14	CARVAQGGNSPLHF
TRBV2	TRBJ1-5	18	CASSSRSQAGAPNQPQHF
TRBV10-3	TRBJ2-7	14	CAISDELGFYEQYF
TRBV12-5	TRBJ2-5	14	CASMGWGLQETQYF
TRBV14	TRBJ1-3	16	CASSQTTGFTGNTIYF